Shown below are 16 T cell receptor beta chains from a single sample sequenced in a study of T cells after yellow fever vaccination. In TCRdb, the 5' RACE reads were re-called with MiXCR into one record per CDR3 protein. The sample has a few hundred thousand distinct CDR3 sequences; around 20% are singletons. Sequenced material: PBMCs, taken before the yellow fever booster vaccination. These receptors were collected from a man aged 18 to 29 who received the YFV17D yellow fever vaccine.

This clonotype was picked up a small number of times. The V and J genes are TRBV5-1 and TRBJ1-6, with D unclear. Germline V lookup: CDR1 SGHRS, CDR2 YFSETQ. This CDR3 spans 15 amino acids. The V gene lost 4 bases and the J gene lost 1 base, with 9 bases spanning the gap. The CDR3 DNA follows: TGCGCCAGCAGCCTCGGGAATTCCTATAATTCACCCCTCCACTTT. It translates to CASSLGNSYNSPLHF.

This clonotype occurred a few times. The chain carries TRBV20-1 and TRBJ1-1, with 9 bases fitting TRBD1. Germline V CDR1 and CDR2: DFQATT, SNEGSKA (reference sequence). V lost 5 bases, J lost 4 bases, and 8 bases stayed unmatched. This CDR3 contains 14 residues. The CDR3 spells CSAGQQGAGTEAFF. DNA for the CDR3: TGCAGTGCTGGCCAACAGGGGGCGGGCACTGAAGCTTTCTTT.

This clonotype showed up just a few times. The chain combines TRBV7-2 with TRBJ1-1, with TRBD1 matching over 9 bases. V lost 7 bases, J lost 10 bases, and 19 bases stayed unmatched. The length of the CDR3 is 16 residues. Germline CDR1 SGHTA, CDR2 FQGNSA. CDR3 loop: CASTPRGQGGMGGAFF. CDR3 sequence (DNA): TGTGCCAGCACCCCTAGGGGACAGGGTGGCATGGGGGGAGCTTTCTTT.

Here the CDR3 reads CASSPGLAVQETQYF. In DNA form, the CDR3 reads TGTGCCAGCAGTCCCGGACTAGCGGTGCAAGAGACCCAGTACTTC. The V and J genes are TRBV6-2 or TRBV6-3 and TRBJ2-5, with 10 bases matching TRBD2. Trimming removed 5 bases from V and 2 bases from J; junction bases left unmatched: 5. This CDR3 region has 15 residues. Looked up from germline, CDR1 is MNHEY and CDR2 is SVGEGT.

This clonotype was observed a handful of times. The chain combines TRBV4-1 with TRBJ2-7, with a weak D call TRBD1 (6 bases). Trimming stripped 5 bases from V and 2 bases from J, with 13 bases between. The CDR3 consists of 14 residues. The germline gives CDR1 MGHRA, CDR2 YSYEKL. DNA for the CDR3: TGCGCCAGCAGCTCGAATACAGGGCCCTACGAGCAGTACTTC. Its protein is CASSSNTGPYEQYF.

V usage is TRBV7-2 and J usage is TRBJ2-5, with 7 bases lining up with TRBD1. Per the germline V gene, CDR1 is SGHTA and CDR2 is FQGNSA. The trim removed 1 base at V and 5 bases at J, leaving 7 bases unmatched. The CDR3 extends over 15 amino acids. CDR3 DNA sequence: TGTGCCAGCAGCTTAGGGGTAGGGGGCGCGGAGACCCAGTACTTC. This encodes CASSLGVGGAETQYF.

This clonotype was detected ten times or more. The V gene is TRBV5-1, the J gene TRBJ2-3; TRBD1 or TRBD2 may be the D gene (5 bases each). The CDR3 runs to 16 residues. V lost 4 bases and J lost 4, with 19 bases in between. In germline, CDR1 is SGHRS, CDR2 YFSETQ. The CDR3 loop is CASSRTGPGAADTQYF. CDR3 in DNA: TGCGCCAGCAGCAGAACGGGCCCCGGGGCGGCAGATACGCAGTATTTT.

This chain uses TRBV20-1 with TRBJ1-2, with a weak D call TRBD1 (6 bases). Trimming pared 6 bases from V and 7 bases from J, leaving 15 bases between. This CDR3 comprises 12 residues. CDR1 and CDR2 (germline): DFQATT, SNEGSKA (reference sequence). CDR3 nucleotide sequence: TGCAGTGCCCAACAGGGATGGGGTGGCTACACCTTC. Amino acid sequence: CSAQQGWGGYTF.

The rearrangement links TRBV28 to TRBJ2-5; a possible D gene is TRBD1 (5 bases). Germline V lookup: CDR1 MDHEN, CDR2 SYDVKM. Trimming cost V 6 bases and J 0 bases, with 14 bases left between them. CDR3 size: 15 residues. CDR3 amino acids: CASSVMGQYQETQYF. The CDR3 bases are TGTGCCAGCAGCGTGATGGGGCAGTACCAAGAGACCCAGTACTTC.

This clonotype was seen only a few times. The genes are TRBV4-3 and TRBJ1-4, with TRBD1 as a possible D gene (5 bases). The CDR3 is 15 amino acids. V lost 1 base and J lost 0, with 6 bases in between. Germline lookup yields CDR1 LGHNA and CDR2 YSLEER. CDR3 sequence reads: CASSQGTTTNEKLFF. The CDR3 nucleotides read TGCGCCAGCAGCCAAGGGACAACAACTAATGAAAAACTGTTTTTT.

This clonotype was seen many times. The chain uses TRBV25-1 and TRBJ2-1; 10 bases fit TRBD1. V lost 6 bases to trimming and J lost 5 bases; unmatched junction nucleotides: 7. Germline CDR1 MGHDK, CDR2 SYGVNS. This CDR3 is built from 15 residues. CDR3 in amino acids: CASRNYGTGDNEQFF. The CDR3, as DNA: TGTGCCAGCAGGAATTATGGGACAGGGGACAATGAGCAGTTCTTC.

This chain links TRBV20-1 with TRBJ2-1; D might be TRBD1 (6 bases). Germline V gives CDR1 DFQATT, CDR2 SNEGSKA (reference sequence). The CDR3 totals 13 residues. V lost 7 bases and J 2 bases, leaving 12 bases between the germline ends. CDR3: CSVKGVPYNEQFF. DNA for the CDR3: TGCAGTGTCAAGGGGGTCCCCTACAATGAGCAGTTCTTC.

J is TRBJ2-2 and V is TRBV5-1, with D maybe TRBD2 (5 bases). This CDR3 contains 14 residues. Germline V lookup: CDR1 SGHRS, CDR2 YFSETQ. V was clipped by 4 bases and J by 5 bases, with 12 bases between them. The CDR3 DNA is TGCGCCAGCAGCCAAAGCGGCTCTACCGGGGAGCTGTTTTTT. Its translation is CASSQSGSTGELFF.

The rearrangement links TRBV6-1 to TRBJ1-2; no definite D call. This CDR3 region has 14 residues. V was clipped by 8 bases and J by 7 bases, with 20 bases between them. Germline-derived CDR1 and CDR2 are MNHNS and SASEGT. The CDR3 spells CASELGQIVGGYTF. The CDR3 region has the DNA TGTGCCAGCGAGCTGGGTCAGATTGTGGGTGGCTACACCTTC.

This chain links TRBV13 with TRBJ2-7, with D perhaps being TRBD1 or TRBD2 (5 bases each). Germline loops: CDR1 PRHDT, CDR2 FYEKMQ (reference sequence). This CDR3 is 12 amino acids long. Trimming removed 5 bases from V and 5 bases from J, with 10 bases in between. The CDR3 sequence is CASSGLGDEQYF. CDR3 coding DNA: TGTGCCAGCAGCGGCTTGGGGGACGAGCAGTACTTC.

This clonotype was seen a few times. Just one base apart from a much larger clone, this may be a read error. The rearrangement joins TRBV7-3 to TRBJ2-3, with D possibly matching TRBD1 (6 bases). CDR1 is SGHTA and CDR2 is FQGTGA in the germline V gene. Trimming took off 3 bases at V and 3 bases at J, with 10 bases between the two ends. CDR3 length equals 14 residues. CDR3 region: CASSFAGQTDTQYF. CDR3 bases: TGTGCCAGCAGCTTTGCCGGACAGACAGATACGCAGTATTTT.